The clone carrying this T cell receptor (beta chain) was found many times. The sample belongs to a study of response to subunit inactivated influenza vaccine. Via MiXCR, TCRdb re-called the RT-PCR reads, giving one row per CDR3 protein. The sample lists about 480,000 distinct CDR3 sequences, roughly 25% seen once, with approximately 2% in the top ten. CDR3 length equals 12 residues. The V gene end was trimmed by 6 bases and the J gene end by 7 bases; junction bases not matched to a gene: 3. The rearrangement links TRBV12-3 or TRBV12-4 to TRBJ1-5; the match to TRBD1 covers 7 bases. The sequence was obtained from a man aged 50 or older who received an inactivated influenza vaccine. The specimen comprised CD4+ T cells sorted from PBMCs, sampled 4 to 6 days after vaccination. Here the CDR3 reads CASRTGTQPQHF. The CDR3 DNA reads as TGTGCCAGCAGGACAGGGACCCAGCCCCAGCATTTT.